Below, 8 T cell receptor beta chains from the same sample are listed, as sequenced in a study of cytomegalovirus exposure and HLA in healthy donors. 13 Jbeta primers and 60 Vbeta primers were used for the PCR. Using immunoSEQ multiplex PCR, the repertoire was profiled, and TCRdb retains in-frame clones only, with some absent. The sample contains roughly 180,000 clones, under 9.5% of which appear only once. What was sequenced was PBMCs. The receptors were sampled from a woman in her twenties or thirties in good health and CMV-seropositive.

V usage is TRBV5-1 and J usage is TRBJ2-7, with TRBD1 as a possible D gene (5 bases). Trimming removed 2 bases from V and 2 bases from J, with 14 bases in between. This CDR3 is built from 15 residues. The V gene's germline CDR1 is SGHRS and CDR2 YFSETQ. CDR3 bases: TGCGCCAGCAGCTTTGGACACCAAGATGCCTACGAGCAGTACTTC. Amino acid sequence: CASSFGHQDAYEQYF.

The table lists this clone with a few counts. Within the sample, other DNA sequences also encode this same CDR3. J is TRBJ1-2 and V is TRBV10-3, with a possible D match to TRBD1 (5 bases). The CDR3 is 14 amino acids. Trimming pared 6 bases from V and 1 base from J, leaving 12 bases between. Looked up from germline, CDR1 is ENHRY and CDR2 is SYGVKD. The CDR3 protein is CAIRLGHLNYGYTF. CDR3 coding DNA: TGTGCCATCAGACTCGGACACCTTAACTATGGCTACACCTTC.

The table lists this clone with a few counts. The chain has TRBV29-1 and TRBJ2-7; 7 bases match TRBD2. With V trimmed by 1 base and J by 1 base, 4 bases remained unmatched. The germline V gene has CDR1 SQVTM and CDR2 ANQGSEA. This CDR3 is built from 14 residues. CDR3 DNA: TGCAGCGTTGAAGGGGTAGCGGGTTCCTACGAGCAGTACTTC. Protein product: CSVEGVAGSYEQYF.

This clone turned up a few times. This chain links TRBV30 with TRBJ2-1; D is perhaps TRBD2 (7 bases). The germline gives CDR1 GTSNPN, CDR2 SVGIG (reference sequence). CDR3 size: 19 residues. V lost 3 bases to trimming and J lost 4 bases, with 28 bases between them. CDR3 amino acids: CAWRVSTPPLGGGYNEQFF. Here the CDR3 DNA reads TGTGCCTGGAGAGTATCTACCCCCCCACTAGGGGGAGGGTACAATGAGCAGTTCTTC.

About this clone itself: Within the sample, other DNA sequences also encode this same CDR3. The chain combines TRBV30 with TRBJ2-7; TRBD1 agrees at 9 bases. Germline-derived CDR1 and CDR2 are GTSNPN and SVGIG (reference sequence). The CDR3 has 12 residues. Germline trimming cut 5 bases from V and 4 bases from J; bases unmatched to any gene: 3. CDR3 nucleotides: TGTGCCTGGGCGGGACAGGGATACGAGCAGTACTTC. Residues: CAWAGQGYEQYF.

The chain recombines TRBV27 with TRBJ2-6, with a weak D call TRBD2 (5 bases). CDR1 and CDR2 from the germline V gene are MNHEY and SMNVEV (reference sequence). Trimming cost V 0 bases and J 4 bases, with 13 bases left between them. This CDR3 has 17 amino acids. This chain's CDR3 is CASSLSNRGAGANVLTF. CDR3 DNA: TGTGCCAGCAGTTTATCGAATCGGGGAGCCGGGGCCAACGTCCTGACTTTC.

V is TRBV6-5 and J is TRBJ1-1; 9 nucleotides line up with TRBD1. Germline V gene lookup returns CDR1 MNHEY and CDR2 SVGAGI. CDR3 length: 15 residues. The V gene end was trimmed by 5 bases and the J gene end by 4 bases; junction bases not matched to a gene: 8. The CDR3 protein is CASSRSQGASTEAFF. In DNA, the CDR3 is TGTGCCAGCAGTCGATCACAGGGGGCAAGCACTGAAGCTTTCTTT.

DNA of the CDR3: TGTGCCAGCAGCTTAGACAAGGGGACCGGGGAGCTGTTTTTT. It codes for CASSLDKGTGELFF. This chain links TRBV7-7 with TRBJ2-2; D may be TRBD1 (5 bases). V was clipped by 1 base and J by 5 bases, with 8 bases between them. Germline assignment: CDR1 SSHAT and CDR2 FNYEAQ (reference sequence). The CDR3 length is 14 residues. The full variable domain, its missing parts supplied by reference TRBV7-7 and TRBJ2-2, is GAGVSQSPRYKVTKRGQDVTLRCDPISSHATLYWYQQALGQGPEFLTYFNYEAQPDKSGLPSDRFSAERPEGSISTLTIQRTEQRDSAMYRCASSLDKGTGELFFGEGSRLTVL.